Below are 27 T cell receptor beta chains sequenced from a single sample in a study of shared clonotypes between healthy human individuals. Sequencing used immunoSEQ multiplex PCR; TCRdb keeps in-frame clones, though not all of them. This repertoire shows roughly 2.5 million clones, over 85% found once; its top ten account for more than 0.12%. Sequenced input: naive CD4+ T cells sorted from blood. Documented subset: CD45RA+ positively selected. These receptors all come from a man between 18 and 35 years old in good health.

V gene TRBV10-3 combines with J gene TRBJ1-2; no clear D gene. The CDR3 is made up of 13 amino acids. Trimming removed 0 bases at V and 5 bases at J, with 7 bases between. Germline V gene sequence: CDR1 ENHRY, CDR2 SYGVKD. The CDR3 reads CAISESRPYGYTF. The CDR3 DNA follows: TGTGCCATCAGTGAGTCCCGGCCTTATGGCTACACCTTC.

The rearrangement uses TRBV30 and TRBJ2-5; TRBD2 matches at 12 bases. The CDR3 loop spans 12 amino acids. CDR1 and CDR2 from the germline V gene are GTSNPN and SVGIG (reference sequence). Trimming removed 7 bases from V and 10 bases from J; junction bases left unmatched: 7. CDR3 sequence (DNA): TGTGCCTTGACTAGCGGGAGAGAGGGCCAGTACTTC. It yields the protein CALTSGREGQYF.

CDR3 nucleotide sequence: TGCGCCAGCAGCTTGGTTGCGGGGAGCAATCAGCCCCAGCATTTT. This codes for CASSLVAGSNQPQHF. The chain recombines TRBV5-1 with TRBJ1-5; the D is unclear. CDR3 length equals 15 residues. Per germline, CDR1 SGHRS and CDR2 YFSETQ. The V gene lost 0 bases and the J gene lost 1 base, with 8 bases spanning the gap.

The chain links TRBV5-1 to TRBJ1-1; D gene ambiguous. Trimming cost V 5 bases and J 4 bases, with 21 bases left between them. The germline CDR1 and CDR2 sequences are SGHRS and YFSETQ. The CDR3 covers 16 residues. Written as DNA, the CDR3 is TGCGCCAGCAGACAAGGAAGCCGAGATTACCGCACTGAAGCTTTCTTT. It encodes CASRQGSRDYRTEAFF.

The CDR3 DNA reads as TGTGCCTGCCTCGGACAGGGGGCGTTGCGGGAGCAGTTCTTC. Encoded protein: CACLGQGALREQFF. The chain combines TRBV30 with TRBJ2-1; 11 nucleotides agree with TRBD1. Germline trimming cut 6 bases from V and 10 bases from J; bases unmatched to any gene: 11. Looked up from germline, CDR1 is GTSNPN and CDR2 is SVGIG (reference sequence). The length of the CDR3 is 14 residues.

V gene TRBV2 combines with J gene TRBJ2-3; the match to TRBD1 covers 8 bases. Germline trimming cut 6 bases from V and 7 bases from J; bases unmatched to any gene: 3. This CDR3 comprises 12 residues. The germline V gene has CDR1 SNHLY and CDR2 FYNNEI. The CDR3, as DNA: TGTGCCAGCAGGGACAGGGTTAATACGCAGTATTTT. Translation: CASRDRVNTQYF. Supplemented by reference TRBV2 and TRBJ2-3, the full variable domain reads EPEVTQTPSHQVTQMGQEVILRCVPISNHLYFYWYRQILGQKVEFLVSFYNNEISEKSEIFDDQFSVERPDGSNFTLKIRSTKLEDSAMYFCASRDRVNTQYFGPGTRLTVL.

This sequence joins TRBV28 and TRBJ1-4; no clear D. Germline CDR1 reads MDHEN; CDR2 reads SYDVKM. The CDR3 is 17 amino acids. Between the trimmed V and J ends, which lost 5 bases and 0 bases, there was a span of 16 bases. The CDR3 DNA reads TGTGCCAGCAGTAGGGTTCCGAGAGCTGCAACTAATGAAAAACTGTTTTTT. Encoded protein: CASSRVPRAATNEKLFF.

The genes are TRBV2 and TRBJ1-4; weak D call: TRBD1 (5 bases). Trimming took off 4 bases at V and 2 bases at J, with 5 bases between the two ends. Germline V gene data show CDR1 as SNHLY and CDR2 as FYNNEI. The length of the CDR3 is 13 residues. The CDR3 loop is CASSGQTNEKLFF. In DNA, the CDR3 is TGTGCCAGCAGTGGACAGACTAATGAAAAACTGTTTTTT.

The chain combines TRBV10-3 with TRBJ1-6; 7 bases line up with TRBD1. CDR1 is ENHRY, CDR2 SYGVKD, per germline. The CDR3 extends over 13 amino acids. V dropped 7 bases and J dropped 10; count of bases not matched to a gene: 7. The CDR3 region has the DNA TGTGCCATCAAGGGGGCGATGGGGTCACCCCTCCACTTT. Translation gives CAIKGAMGSPLHF.

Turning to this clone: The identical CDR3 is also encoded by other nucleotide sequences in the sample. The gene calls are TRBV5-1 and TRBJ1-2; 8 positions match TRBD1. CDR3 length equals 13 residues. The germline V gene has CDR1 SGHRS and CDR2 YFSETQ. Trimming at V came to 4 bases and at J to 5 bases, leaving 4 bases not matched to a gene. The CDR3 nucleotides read TGCGCCAGCAGCGCCGGACAGGGTTATGGCTACACCTTC. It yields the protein CASSAGQGYGYTF.

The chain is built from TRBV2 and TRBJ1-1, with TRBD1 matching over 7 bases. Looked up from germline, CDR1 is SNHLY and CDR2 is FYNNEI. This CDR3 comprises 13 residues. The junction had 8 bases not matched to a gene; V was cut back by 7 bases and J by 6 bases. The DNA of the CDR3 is TGTGCCAGCAACCGACAGGGATGGGCTGAAGCTTTCTTT. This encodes CASNRQGWAEAFF.

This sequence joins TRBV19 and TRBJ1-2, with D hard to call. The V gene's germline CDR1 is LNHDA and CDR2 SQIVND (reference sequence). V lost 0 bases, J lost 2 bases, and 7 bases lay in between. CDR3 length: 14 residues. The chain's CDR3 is CASSIERANYGYTF. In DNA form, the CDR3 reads TGTGCCAGTAGTATAGAGCGCGCGAACTATGGCTACACCTTC.

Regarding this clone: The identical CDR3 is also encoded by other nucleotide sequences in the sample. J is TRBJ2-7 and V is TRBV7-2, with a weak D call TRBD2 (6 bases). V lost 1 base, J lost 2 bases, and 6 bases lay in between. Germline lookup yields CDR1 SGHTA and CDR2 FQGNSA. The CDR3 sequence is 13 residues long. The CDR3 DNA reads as TGTGCCAGCAGCTTAGAGCGGGCCTACGAGCAGTACTTC. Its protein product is CASSLERAYEQYF. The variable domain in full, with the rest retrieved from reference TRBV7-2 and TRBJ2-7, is GAGVSQSPSNKVTEKGKDVELRCDPISGHTALYWYRQSLGQGLEFLIYFQGNSAPDKSGLPSDRFSAERTGGSVSTLTIQRTQQEDSAVYLCASSLERAYEQYFGPGTRLTVT.

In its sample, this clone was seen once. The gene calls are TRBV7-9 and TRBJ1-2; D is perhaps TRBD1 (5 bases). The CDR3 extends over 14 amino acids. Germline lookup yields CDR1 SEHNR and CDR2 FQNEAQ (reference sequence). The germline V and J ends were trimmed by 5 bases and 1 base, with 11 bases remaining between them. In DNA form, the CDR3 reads TGTGCCAGCAGCCCTTCGACAGTTAACTATGGCTACACCTTC. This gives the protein CASSPSTVNYGYTF.

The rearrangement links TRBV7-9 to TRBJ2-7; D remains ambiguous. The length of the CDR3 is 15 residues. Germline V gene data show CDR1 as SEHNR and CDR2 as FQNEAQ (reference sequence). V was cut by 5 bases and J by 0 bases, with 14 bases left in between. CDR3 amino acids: CASSPQAGSSYEQYF. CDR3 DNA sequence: TGTGCCAGCAGCCCGCAGGCCGGCAGCTCCTACGAGCAGTACTTC. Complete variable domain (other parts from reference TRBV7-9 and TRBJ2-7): DTGVSQNPRHKITKRGQNVTFRCDPISEHNRLYWYRQTLGQGPEFLTYFQNEAQLEKSRLLSDRFSAERPKGSFSTLEIQRTEQGDSAMYLCASSPQAGSSYEQYFGPGTRLTVT.

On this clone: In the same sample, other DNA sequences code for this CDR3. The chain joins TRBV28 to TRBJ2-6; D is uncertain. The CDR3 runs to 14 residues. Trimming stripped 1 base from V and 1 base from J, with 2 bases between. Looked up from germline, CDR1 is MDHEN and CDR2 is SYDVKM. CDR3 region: CASSLSSGANVLTF. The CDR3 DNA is TGTGCCAGCAGTTTATCGTCTGGGGCCAACGTCCTGACTTTC.

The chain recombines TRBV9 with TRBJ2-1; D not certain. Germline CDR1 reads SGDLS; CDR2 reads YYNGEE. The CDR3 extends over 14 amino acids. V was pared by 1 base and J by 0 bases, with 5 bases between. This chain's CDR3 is CASSVSHSYNEQFF. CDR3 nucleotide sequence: TGTGCCAGCAGCGTATCCCACTCCTACAATGAGCAGTTCTTC.

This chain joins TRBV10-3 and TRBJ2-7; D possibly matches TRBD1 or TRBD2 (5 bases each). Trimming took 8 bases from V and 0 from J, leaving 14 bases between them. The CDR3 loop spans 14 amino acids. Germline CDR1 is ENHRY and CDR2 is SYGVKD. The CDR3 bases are TGTGCCATCGGCCCGTGGGGGAACTCCTACGAGCAGTACTTC. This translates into CAIGPWGNSYEQYF.

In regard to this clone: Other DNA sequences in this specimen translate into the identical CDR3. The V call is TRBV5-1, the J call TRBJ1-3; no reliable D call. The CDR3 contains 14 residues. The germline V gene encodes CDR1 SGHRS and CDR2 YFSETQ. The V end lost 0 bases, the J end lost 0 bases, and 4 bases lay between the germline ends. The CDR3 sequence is CASSLGYSGNTIYF. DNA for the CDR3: TGCGCCAGCAGCTTGGGTTACTCTGGAAACACCATATATTTT.

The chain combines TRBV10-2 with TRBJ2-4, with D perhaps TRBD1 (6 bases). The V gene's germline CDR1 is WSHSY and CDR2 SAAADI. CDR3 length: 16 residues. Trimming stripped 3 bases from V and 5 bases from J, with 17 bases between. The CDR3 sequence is CASSDHMDSRENIQYF. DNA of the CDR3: TGCGCCAGCAGTGACCATATGGACAGTCGGGAAAACATTCAGTACTTC.

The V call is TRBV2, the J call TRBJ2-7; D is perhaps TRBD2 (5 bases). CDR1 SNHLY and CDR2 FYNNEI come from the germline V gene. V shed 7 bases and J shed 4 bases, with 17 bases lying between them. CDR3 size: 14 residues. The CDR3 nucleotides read TGTGCCAGCACAGCCCAAGGAGGTGGGTACGAGCAGTACTTC. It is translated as CASTAQGGGYEQYF.

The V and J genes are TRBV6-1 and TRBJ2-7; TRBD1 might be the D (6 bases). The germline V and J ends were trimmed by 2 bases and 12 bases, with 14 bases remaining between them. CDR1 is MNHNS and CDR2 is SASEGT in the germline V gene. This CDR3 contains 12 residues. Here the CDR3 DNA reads TGTGCCAGCAGTGAACAGGGGACAATGCGGTACTTC. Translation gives CASSEQGTMRYF.

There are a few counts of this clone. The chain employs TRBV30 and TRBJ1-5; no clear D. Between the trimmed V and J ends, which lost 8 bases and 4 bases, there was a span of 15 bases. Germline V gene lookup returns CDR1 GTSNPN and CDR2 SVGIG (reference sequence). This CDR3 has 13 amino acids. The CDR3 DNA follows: TGTGCCGGATCTCAGGAGAATAATCAGCCCCAGCATTTT. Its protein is CAGSQENNQPQHF.

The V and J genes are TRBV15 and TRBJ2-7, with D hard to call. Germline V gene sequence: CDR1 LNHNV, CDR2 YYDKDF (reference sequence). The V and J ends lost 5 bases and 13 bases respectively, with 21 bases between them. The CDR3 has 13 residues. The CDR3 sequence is CATSGQPSVPPYF. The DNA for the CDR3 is TGTGCCACCAGCGGTCAACCCTCGGTTCCCCCCTACTTC.

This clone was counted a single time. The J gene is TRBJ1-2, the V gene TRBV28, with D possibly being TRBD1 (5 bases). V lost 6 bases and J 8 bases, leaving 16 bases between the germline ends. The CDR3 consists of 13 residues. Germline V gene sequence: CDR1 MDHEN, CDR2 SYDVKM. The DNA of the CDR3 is TGTGCCAGCAGGACGATGGGGGACCAGGGCTACACCTTC. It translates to CASRTMGDQGYTF.

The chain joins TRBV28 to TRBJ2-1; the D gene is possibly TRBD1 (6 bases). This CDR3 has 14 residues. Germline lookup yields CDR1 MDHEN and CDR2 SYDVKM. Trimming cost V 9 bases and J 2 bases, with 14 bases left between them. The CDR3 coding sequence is TGTGCCAGTGGGCAGGGGAGCACCTACAATGAGCAGTTCTTC. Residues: CASGQGSTYNEQFF. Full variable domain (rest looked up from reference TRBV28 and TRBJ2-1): DVKVTQSSRYLVKRTGEKVFLECVQDMDHENMFWYRQDPGLGLRLIYFSYDVKMKEKGDIPEGYSVSREKKERFSLILESASTNQTSMYLCASGQGSTYNEQFFGPGTRLTVL.

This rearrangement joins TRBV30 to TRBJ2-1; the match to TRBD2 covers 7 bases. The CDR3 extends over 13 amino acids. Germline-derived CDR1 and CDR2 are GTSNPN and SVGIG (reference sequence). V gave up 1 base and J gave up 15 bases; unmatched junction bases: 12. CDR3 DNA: TGTGCCTGGAGTGAGCCTTGGACTAGTCTCGGGTTCTTC. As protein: CAWSEPWTSLGFF.